The 25 T cell receptor beta chains in this list originate from one sample, sequenced in a study of T cells after yellow fever vaccination. One entry per CDR3 protein results from TCRdb running MiXCR on the 5' RACE reads. The sample has roughly 68,000 distinct CDR3 sequences; approximately 7% are singletons. The input for sequencing was CD8+ T cells sorted from PBMCs, taken roughly seven weeks after the first yellow fever vaccination. The receptors here all came from a man between 18 and 35 years old who received the YFV17D yellow fever vaccine.

Only a few counts were recorded for this clonotype. The gene calls are TRBV20-1 and TRBJ2-6; D gene ambiguous. V gave up 4 bases and J gave up 0 bases, with 16 bases separating them. Germline V gives CDR1 DFQATT, CDR2 SNEGSKA (reference sequence). The CDR3 has 17 amino acids. CDR3 sequence: CSATRGNTASGANVLTF. The CDR3 DNA follows: TGCAGTGCTACCCGCGGCAACACCGCCTCTGGGGCCAACGTCCTGACTTTC.

This clonotype has ten or more counts. The rearrangement links TRBV6-5 to TRBJ1-4; D gene uncertain. This CDR3 is built from 14 residues. Deletions cut 4 bases from V and 8 bases from J, with 14 bases between. In germline, CDR1 is MNHEY, CDR2 SVGAGI. CDR3 loop: CASSSEVPPEKLFF. CDR3 nucleotides: TGTGCCAGCAGTTCCGAAGTGCCCCCGGAAAAACTGTTTTTT.

The table lists this clonotype with many counts. V usage is TRBV3-1 and J usage is TRBJ2-7; 9 nucleotides align to TRBD2. This CDR3 has 14 residues. V dropped 2 bases and J dropped 5; count of bases not matched to a gene: 4. The germline V gene encodes CDR1 LGHDT and CDR2 YNNKEL (reference sequence). CDR3 region: CASSQILAGNEQYF. The CDR3 DNA reads TGTGCCAGCAGCCAAATTCTAGCGGGGAACGAGCAGTACTTC.

The table lists this clonotype with many counts. The rearrangement uses TRBV4-1 and TRBJ2-7; 8 bases line up with TRBD1. Looked up from germline, CDR1 is MGHRA and CDR2 is YSYEKL. J was trimmed by 6 bases and V by 4 bases; bases with no gene match: 5. CDR3 length: 13 amino acids. The CDR3 region is CASSPETGAEQYV. CDR3 bases: TGCGCCAGCAGCCCAGAGACAGGGGCCGAGCAGTACGTC.

This clonotype was observed at least ten times. V and J are TRBV5-6 and TRBJ2-7; maybe TRBD1 (5 bases). The CDR3 extends over 16 amino acids. The V end was cut by 4 bases, the J end by 2 bases, with 19 bases between. Germline V gives CDR1 SGHDT, CDR2 YYEEEE. CDR3 region: CASSLAPLRRAYEQYF. CDR3 DNA sequence: TGTGCCAGCAGCCTGGCTCCCCTACGCAGGGCCTACGAGCAGTACTTC.

At least ten counts were recorded for this clonotype. The rearrangement links TRBV9 to TRBJ2-1, with a weak D call TRBD2 (6 bases). Germline V gene lookup returns CDR1 SGDLS and CDR2 YYNGEE. The V end was cut by 3 bases, the J end by 8 bases, with 21 bases between. There are 16 residues in the CDR3. The CDR3 sequence: CASSETLLARADEQFF. CDR3 nucleotides: TGTGCCAGCAGCGAGACCCTCCTAGCGAGGGCCGATGAGCAGTTCTTC.

This clonotype was detected many times. The rearrangement uses TRBV5-6 and TRBJ2-2; 8 bases align to TRBD2. CDR1 is SGHDT and CDR2 is YYEEEE in the germline V gene. V dropped 1 base and J dropped 9; count of bases not matched to a gene: 2. This CDR3 comprises 13 residues. The CDR3 spells CASSLSGGRELFF. CDR3 DNA: TGTGCCAGCAGCTTGAGCGGGGGCAGGGAGCTGTTTTTT.

This clonotype has just a few counts. J is TRBJ2-5 and V is TRBV5-4; possibly TRBD2 for D (6 bases). The CDR3 sequence is 14 residues long. Per the germline V gene, CDR1 is SGHNT and CDR2 is YYREEE (reference sequence). V was clipped by 1 base and J by 2 bases, with 9 bases between them. CDR3 amino acids: CASSLIGTQETQYF. The DNA for the CDR3 is TGTGCCAGCAGCTTGATTGGGACTCAAGAGACCCAGTACTTC.

This clonotype was observed at least ten times. The chain joins TRBV12-3 or TRBV12-4 to TRBJ2-5; D remains unclear. With 8 bases removed from V and 3 bases from J, the gap between germline ends came to 16 bases. This CDR3 is 14 amino acids long. CDR3 nucleotides: TGTGCCAGCCGCCGTCGAGCGAGTGAAGAGACCCAGTACTTC. This codes for CASRRRASEETQYF.

This clonotype showed up just a few times. The chain uses TRBV7-9 and TRBJ2-7; TRBD2 is a possible D gene (5 bases). This CDR3 has 13 residues. V was pared by 8 bases and J by 2 bases, with 13 bases between. CDR1 is SEHNR and CDR2 is FQNEAQ in the germline V gene (reference sequence). The CDR3: CASGRGGAYEQYF. Here the CDR3 DNA reads TGTGCCAGCGGTCGGGGTGGTGCCTACGAGCAGTACTTC.

In its sample, this clonotype was seen many times. The chain recombines TRBV12-3 or TRBV12-4 with TRBJ2-7; D is ambiguous. The CDR3 runs 14 residues. V was shortened by 3 bases and J by 0 bases, with 9 bases between the two germline ends. The CDR3 bases are TGTGCCAGCAGTTTGACTTCCGCCTCCTACGAGCAGTACTTC. Protein product: CASSLTSASYEQYF.

This clonotype showed up many times. V gene TRBV4-2 combines with J gene TRBJ1-5; D might be TRBD1 (5 bases). V was trimmed by 4 bases and J by 4 bases, leaving 8 bases between them. CDR1 is LGHNA, CDR2 YNFKEQ, per germline. The CDR3 has 13 residues. The CDR3 nucleotides are TGTGCCAGCAGCCGGCAGGGTAATCAGCCCCAGCATTTT. Its translation: CASSRQGNQPQHF.

This clonotype occurred many times. This chain connects TRBV4-1 to TRBJ2-1; 9 positions match TRBD1. The CDR3 covers 17 residues. The V gene's germline CDR1 is MGHRA and CDR2 YSYEKL. Unmatched junction bases numbered 14, after V lost 5 bases and J lost 6 bases. As DNA, the CDR3 is TGCGCCAGCAGCACGACCCCCGGGACAGGGTATTCCAATGAGCAGTTCTTC. Translating it yields CASSTTPGTGYSNEQFF.

This clonotype was seen ten or more times. The V and J genes are TRBV11-1 and TRBJ2-3; 11 bases map to TRBD2. The CDR3 length is 18 residues. Germline V gene sequence: CDR1 SGHAT, CDR2 FQDESV (reference sequence). The ends lost 4 bases at V and 6 bases at J; junction bases unmatched: 15. The chain's CDR3 is CASSSSSGGTTLVDTQYF. DNA for the CDR3: TGTGCCAGCAGCTCCTCTAGCGGGGGGACCACGTTAGTGGATACGCAGTATTTT.

The chain uses TRBV20-1 and TRBJ2-5; the match to TRBD1 covers 7 bases. The CDR3 extends over 14 amino acids. The V and J ends lost 5 bases and 1 base, in that order; junction bases with no gene match: 7. The germline gives CDR1 DFQATT, CDR2 SNEGSKA (reference sequence). CDR3 DNA: TGCAGTGCTCGGCACCGGGACAGCCAAGAGACCCAGTACTTC. The encoded protein is CSARHRDSQETQYF.

This clonotype was picked up many times. The rearrangement joins TRBV7-2 to TRBJ2-1, with TRBD2 matching over 7 bases. CDR3 size: 16 residues. Germline V gene lookup returns CDR1 SGHTA and CDR2 FQGNSA. V shed 3 bases and J 2 bases; nucleotides not matched to a gene: 7. The CDR3 DNA reads as TGTGCCAGCAGCTTTCCTATAGCGGGTCCCTACAATGAGCAGTTCTTC. Its protein is CASSFPIAGPYNEQFF. The full variable domain, rest sourced from reference TRBV7-2 and TRBJ2-1, is GAGVSQSPSNKVTEKGKDVELRCDPISGHTALYWYRQSLGQGLEFLIYFQGNSAPDKSGLPSDRFSAERTGGSVSTLTIQRTQQEDSAVYLCASSFPIAGPYNEQFFGPGTRLTVL.

This clonotype came up many times. The V call is TRBV2, the J call TRBJ2-5; TRBD2 matches at 7 bases. CDR3 size: 14 residues. From germline, CDR1 is SNHLY and CDR2 FYNNEI. The ends lost 6 bases at V and 5 bases at J; junction bases unmatched: 9. CDR3 region: CASSPQAGVETQYF. DNA for the CDR3: TGTGCCAGCAGCCCTCAGGCGGGGGTTGAGACCCAGTACTTC.

The chain combines TRBV4-1 with TRBJ2-5, with 7 bases identical to TRBD2. Per the germline V gene, CDR1 is MGHRA and CDR2 is YSYEKL. This CDR3 is 16 amino acids long. V shed 4 bases and J 5 bases; nucleotides not matched to a gene: 13. The DNA for the CDR3 is TGCGCCAGCAGCCGATTTTGGGGGGGGGATGCGGAGACCCAGTACTTC. It specifies CASSRFWGGDAETQYF.

This clonotype was observed many times. V and J are TRBV27 and TRBJ2-1; the match to TRBD1 covers 7 bases. After removal of 7 bases from V and 6 bases from J, the junction contained 6 bases not matched to a gene. Germline assignment: CDR1 MNHEY and CDR2 SMNVEV (reference sequence). The CDR3 is made up of 13 amino acids. The CDR3 protein is CASTRGTVNEQFF. Here the CDR3 DNA reads TGTGCCAGCACCCGAGGGACAGTCAATGAGCAGTTCTTC.

This clonotype was counted a few times. The genes are TRBV3-1 and TRBJ2-5; 7 bases are a match to TRBD2. Germline CDR1 and CDR2: LGHDT and YNNKEL (reference sequence). J was trimmed by 7 bases and V by 0 bases; bases with no gene match: 20. The CDR3 length is 19 residues. The CDR3: CASSQDVAYELAVDGTQYF. The CDR3, as DNA: TGTGCCAGCAGCCAAGACGTAGCATACGAGCTAGCGGTCGATGGGACCCAGTACTTC.

This clonotype was picked up a small number of times. The rearrangement joins TRBV6-5 to TRBJ2-1; TRBD2 might be the D (5 bases). V lost 0 bases, J lost 2 bases, and 11 bases lay in between. Germline V gene lookup returns CDR1 MNHEY and CDR2 SVGAGI. CDR3 length: 16 amino acids. The CDR3 DNA follows: TGTGCCAGCAGTTACTCTAGGCTAGCCGCCTACAATGAGCAGTTCTTC. Protein product: CASSYSRLAAYNEQFF.

There are many counts of this clonotype. This chain links TRBV6-1 with TRBJ2-7, with TRBD1 matching 7 bases. CDR3 length: 12 amino acids. V shed 7 bases, J shed 3 bases, and the junction held 3 bases outside the gene matches. The germline CDR1 and CDR2 sequences are MNHNS and SASEGT. The CDR3 DNA reads TGTGCCAGCATGCGACAGGGCTACGAGCAGTACGTC. Amino acid sequence: CASMRQGYEQYV.

The sample holds many counts of this clonotype. The chain recombines TRBV12-3 or TRBV12-4 with TRBJ2-1; maybe TRBD2 (6 bases). The ends were cut back, 8 bases at V and 7 bases at J, with 21 bases in the middle. The CDR3 runs to 15 residues. The CDR3 nucleotides read TGTGCCAGCCGAGGGCTGTGGGACTCCAGAAATGAGCAGTTCTTC. Protein: CASRGLWDSRNEQFF.

CDR3 amino acids: CASSYSRTFNEQFF. CDR3 coding DNA: TGTGCCAGCAGTTACTCGAGGACCTTTAATGAGCAGTTCTTC. The chain has TRBV6-5 and TRBJ2-1, with no clear D. The CDR3 is 14 amino acids. The germline CDR1 and CDR2 sequences are MNHEY and SVGAGI. V was shortened by 0 bases and J by 7 bases, with 10 bases between the two germline ends.

This chain links TRBV6-2 or TRBV6-3 with TRBJ1-1; no reliable D call. Germline V lookup: CDR1 MNHEY, CDR2 SVGEGT. Trimming shortened V by 2 bases and J by 6 bases, and 4 bases separated the two germline ends. CDR3 size: 11 residues. The CDR3 nucleotides read TGTGCCAGCAGTTACGTCGCTGAAGCTTTCTTT. Translated: CASSYVAEAFF.